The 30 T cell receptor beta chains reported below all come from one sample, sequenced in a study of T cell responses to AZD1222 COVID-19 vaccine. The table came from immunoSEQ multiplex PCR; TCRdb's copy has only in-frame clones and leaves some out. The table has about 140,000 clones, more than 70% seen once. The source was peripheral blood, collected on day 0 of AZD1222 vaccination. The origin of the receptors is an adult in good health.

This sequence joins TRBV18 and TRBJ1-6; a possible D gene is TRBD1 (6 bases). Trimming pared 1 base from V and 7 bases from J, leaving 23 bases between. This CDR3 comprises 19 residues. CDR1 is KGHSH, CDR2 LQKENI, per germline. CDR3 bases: TGTGCCAGCTCACCACTCCTTTTTGCAGGGGAAGGACGAAATTCACCCCTCCACTTT. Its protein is CASSPLLFAGEGRNSPLHF.

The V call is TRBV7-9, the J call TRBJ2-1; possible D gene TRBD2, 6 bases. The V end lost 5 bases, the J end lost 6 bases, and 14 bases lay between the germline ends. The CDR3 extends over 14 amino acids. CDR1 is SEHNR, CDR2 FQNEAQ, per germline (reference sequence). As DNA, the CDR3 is TGTGCCAGCAGCACCACCGGGACTTTCAATGAGCAGTTCTTC. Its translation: CASSTTGTFNEQFF.

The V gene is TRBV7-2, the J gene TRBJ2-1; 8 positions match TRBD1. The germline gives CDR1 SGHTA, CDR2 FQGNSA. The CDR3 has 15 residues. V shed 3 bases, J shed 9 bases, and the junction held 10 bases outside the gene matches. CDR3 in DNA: TGTGCCAGCAGCTTGACTCAGGGGGCGCTGGTTGAGCAGTTCTTC. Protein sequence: CASSLTQGALVEQFF.

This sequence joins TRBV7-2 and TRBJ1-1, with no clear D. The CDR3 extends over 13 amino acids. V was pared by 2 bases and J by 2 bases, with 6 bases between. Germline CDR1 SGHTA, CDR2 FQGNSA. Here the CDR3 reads CASSLTGNTEAFF. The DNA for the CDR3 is TGTGCCAGCAGCTTAACGGGTAACACTGAAGCTTTCTTT.

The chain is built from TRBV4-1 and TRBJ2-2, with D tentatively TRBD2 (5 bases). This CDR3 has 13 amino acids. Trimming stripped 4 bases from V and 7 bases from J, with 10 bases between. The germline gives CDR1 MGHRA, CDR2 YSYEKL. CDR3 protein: CASSLILGGELFF. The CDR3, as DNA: TGCGCCAGCAGCCTAATACTAGGCGGGGAGCTGTTTTTT.

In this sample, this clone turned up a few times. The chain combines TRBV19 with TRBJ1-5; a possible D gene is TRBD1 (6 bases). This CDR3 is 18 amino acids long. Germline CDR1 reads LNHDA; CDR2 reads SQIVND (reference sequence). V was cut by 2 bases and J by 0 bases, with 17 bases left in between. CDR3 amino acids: CASSILGGAVYSNQPQHF. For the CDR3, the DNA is TGTGCCAGTAGTATATTAGGGGGGGCGGTGTATAGCAATCAGCCCCAGCATTTT. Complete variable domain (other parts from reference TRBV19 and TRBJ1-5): DGGITQSPKYLFRKEGQNVTLSCEQNLNHDAMYWYRQDPGQGLRLIYYSQIVNDFQKGDIAEGYSVSREKKESFPLTVTSAQKNPTAFYLCASSILGGAVYSNQPQHFGDGTRLSIL.

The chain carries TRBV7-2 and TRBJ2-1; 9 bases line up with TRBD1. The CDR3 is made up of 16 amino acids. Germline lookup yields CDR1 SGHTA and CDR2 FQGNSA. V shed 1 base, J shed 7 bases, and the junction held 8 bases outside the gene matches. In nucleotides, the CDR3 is TGTGCCAGCAGCTTAGTTGTCGGACAGGGGCGGAATGAGCAGTTCTTC. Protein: CASSLVVGQGRNEQFF.

The CDR3 DNA is TGCGCCAGCAGCCCCCAGGGAGGGGTAACCGGGGAGCTGTTTTTT. Amino acids: CASSPQGGVTGELFF. The chain has TRBV4-1 and TRBJ2-2, with 7 bases identical to TRBD2. Trimming removed 4 bases from V and 5 bases from J; junction bases left unmatched: 7. The length of the CDR3 is 15 residues. CDR1 MGHRA and CDR2 YSYEKL come from the germline V gene.

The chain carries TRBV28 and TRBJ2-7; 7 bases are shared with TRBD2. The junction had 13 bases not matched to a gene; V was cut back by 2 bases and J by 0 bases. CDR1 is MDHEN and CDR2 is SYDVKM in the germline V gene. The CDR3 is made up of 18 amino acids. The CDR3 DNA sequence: TGTGCCAGCAGTTTACTCCGCCTAGCGGATGGGTCCTCCTACGAGCAGTACTTC. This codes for CASSLLRLADGSSYEQYF. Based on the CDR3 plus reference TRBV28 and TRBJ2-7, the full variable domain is DVKVTQSSRYLVKRTGEKVFLECVQDMDHENMFWYRQDPGLGLRLIYFSYDVKMKEKGDIPEGYSVSREKKERFSLILESASTNQTSMYLCASSLLRLADGSSYEQYFGPGTRLTVT.

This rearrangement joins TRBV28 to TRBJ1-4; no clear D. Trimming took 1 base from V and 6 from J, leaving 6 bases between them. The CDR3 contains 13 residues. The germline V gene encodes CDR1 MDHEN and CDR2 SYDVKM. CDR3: CASSLFGHEKLFF. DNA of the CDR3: TGTGCCAGCAGTTTATTTGGCCATGAAAAACTGTTTTTT.

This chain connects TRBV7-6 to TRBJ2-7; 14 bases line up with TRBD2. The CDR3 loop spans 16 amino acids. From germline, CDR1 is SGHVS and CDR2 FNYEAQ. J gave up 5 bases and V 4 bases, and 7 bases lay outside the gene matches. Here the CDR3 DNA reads TGTGCCAGCAGCTCGCGACTAGCGGGAGGGCCCGACGAGCAGTACTTC. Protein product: CASSSRLAGGPDEQYF. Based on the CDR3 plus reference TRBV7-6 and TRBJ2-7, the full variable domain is GAGVSQSPRYKVTKRGQDVALRCDPISGHVSLYWYRQALGQGPEFLTYFNYEAQQDKSGLPNDRFSAERPEGSISTLTIQRTEQRDSAMYRCASSSRLAGGPDEQYFGPGTRLTVT.

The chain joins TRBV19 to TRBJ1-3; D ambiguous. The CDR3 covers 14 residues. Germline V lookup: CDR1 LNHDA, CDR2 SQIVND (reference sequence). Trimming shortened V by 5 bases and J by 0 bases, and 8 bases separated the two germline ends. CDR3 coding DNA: TGTGCCAGTAGTCCCCGGAGCTCTGGAAACACCATATATTTT. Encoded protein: CASSPRSSGNTIYF.

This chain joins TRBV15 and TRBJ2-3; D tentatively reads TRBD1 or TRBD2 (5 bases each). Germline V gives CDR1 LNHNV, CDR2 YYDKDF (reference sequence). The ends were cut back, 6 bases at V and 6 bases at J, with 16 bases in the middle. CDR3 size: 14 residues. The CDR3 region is CATSGGREVDTQYF. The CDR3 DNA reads TGTGCCACCAGTGGGGGAAGGGAAGTGGATACGCAGTATTTT.

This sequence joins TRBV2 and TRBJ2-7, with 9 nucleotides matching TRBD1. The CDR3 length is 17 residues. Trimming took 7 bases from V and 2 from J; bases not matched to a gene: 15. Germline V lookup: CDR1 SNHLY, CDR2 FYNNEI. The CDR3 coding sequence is TGTGCCAGCAACGTACCGGGGACAGGGAGATACACCTACGAGCAGTACTTC. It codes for CASNVPGTGRYTYEQYF.

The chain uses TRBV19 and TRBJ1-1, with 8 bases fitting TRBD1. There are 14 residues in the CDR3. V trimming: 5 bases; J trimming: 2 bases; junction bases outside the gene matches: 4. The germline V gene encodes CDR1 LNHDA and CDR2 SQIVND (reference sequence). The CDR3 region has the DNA TGTGCCAGTAGTGCGGACAGGGTTAACACTGAAGCTTTCTTT. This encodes CASSADRVNTEAFF.

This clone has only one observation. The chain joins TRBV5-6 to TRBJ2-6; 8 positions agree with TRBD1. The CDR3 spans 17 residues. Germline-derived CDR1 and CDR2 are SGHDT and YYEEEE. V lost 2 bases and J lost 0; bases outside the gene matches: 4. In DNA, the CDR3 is TGTGCCAGCAGCTTTTGGACAGGGAGCTCTGGGGCCAACGTCCTGACTTTC. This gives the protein CASSFWTGSSGANVLTF.

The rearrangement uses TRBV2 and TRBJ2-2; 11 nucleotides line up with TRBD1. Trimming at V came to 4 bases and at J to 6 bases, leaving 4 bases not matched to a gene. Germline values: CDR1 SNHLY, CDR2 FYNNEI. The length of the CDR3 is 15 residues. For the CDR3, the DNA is TGTGCCAGCAGTGGGACAGGGGGCTCCGCCGGGGAGCTGTTTTTT. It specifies CASSGTGGSAGELFF.

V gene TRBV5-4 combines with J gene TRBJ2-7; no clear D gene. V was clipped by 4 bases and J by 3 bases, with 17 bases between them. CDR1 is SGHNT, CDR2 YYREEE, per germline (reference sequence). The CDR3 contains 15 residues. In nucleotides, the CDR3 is TGTGCCAGCAGCACGTGGAACGATCGAGACTACGAGCAGTACTTC. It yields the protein CASSTWNDRDYEQYF.

CDR3 amino acids: CASTSSPGGGTDTQYF. The CDR3 region has the DNA TGTGCCAGCACCTCTTCGCCGGGAGGGGGCACAGATACGCAGTATTTT. The chain joins TRBV7-9 to TRBJ2-3, with TRBD2 matching 8 bases. The J segment lost 1 base and the V segment lost 7 bases, leaving 10 bases of the junction unmatched. From germline, CDR1 is SEHNR and CDR2 FQNEAQ (reference sequence). CDR3 length equals 16 residues. The full variable domain, rest sourced from reference TRBV7-9 and TRBJ2-3, is DTGVSQNPRHKITKRGQNVTFRCDPISEHNRLYWYRQTLGQGPEFLTYFQNEAQLEKSRLLSDRFSAERPKGSFSTLEIQRTEQGDSAMYLCASTSSPGGGTDTQYFGPGTRLTVL.

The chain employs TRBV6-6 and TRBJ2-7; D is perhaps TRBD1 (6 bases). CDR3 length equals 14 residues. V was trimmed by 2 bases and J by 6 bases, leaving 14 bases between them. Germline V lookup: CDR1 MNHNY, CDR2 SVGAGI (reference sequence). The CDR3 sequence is CASSYLRGQSEQYF. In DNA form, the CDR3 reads TGTGCCAGCAGTTACCTCAGGGGCCAAAGCGAGCAGTACTTC.

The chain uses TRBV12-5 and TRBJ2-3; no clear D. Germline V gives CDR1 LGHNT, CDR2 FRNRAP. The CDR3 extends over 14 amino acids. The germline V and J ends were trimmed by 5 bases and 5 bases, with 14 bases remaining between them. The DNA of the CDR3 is TGTGCTAGTGGTATCCAGACTGGGCAAGATACGCAGTATTTT. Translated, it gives CASGIQTGQDTQYF. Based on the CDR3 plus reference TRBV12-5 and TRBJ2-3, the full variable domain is DARVTQTPRHKVTEMGQEVTMRCQPILGHNTVFWYRQTMMQGLELLAYFRNRAPLDDSGMPKDRFSAEMPDATLATLKIQPSEPRDSAVYFCASGIQTGQDTQYFGPGTRLTVL.

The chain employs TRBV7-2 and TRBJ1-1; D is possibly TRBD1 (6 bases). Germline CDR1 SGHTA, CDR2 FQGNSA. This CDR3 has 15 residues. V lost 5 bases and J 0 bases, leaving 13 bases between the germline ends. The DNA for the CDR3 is TGTGCCAGCAGCATTGGGACAAATATGAACACTGAAGCTTTCTTT. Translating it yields CASSIGTNMNTEAFF.

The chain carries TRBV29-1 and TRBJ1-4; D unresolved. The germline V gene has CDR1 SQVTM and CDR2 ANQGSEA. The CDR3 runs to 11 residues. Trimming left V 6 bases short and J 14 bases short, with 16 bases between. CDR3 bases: TGCAGCGTCGTTACTTGGGAGGGCCTGTTTTTT. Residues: CSVVTWEGLFF.

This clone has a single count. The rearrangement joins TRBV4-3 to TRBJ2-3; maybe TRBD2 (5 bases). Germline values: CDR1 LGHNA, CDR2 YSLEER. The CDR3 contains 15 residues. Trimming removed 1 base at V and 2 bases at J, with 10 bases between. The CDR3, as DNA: TGCGCCAGCAGCCAAGGACCCGGGATCACAGATACGCAGTATTTT. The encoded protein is CASSQGPGITDTQYF.

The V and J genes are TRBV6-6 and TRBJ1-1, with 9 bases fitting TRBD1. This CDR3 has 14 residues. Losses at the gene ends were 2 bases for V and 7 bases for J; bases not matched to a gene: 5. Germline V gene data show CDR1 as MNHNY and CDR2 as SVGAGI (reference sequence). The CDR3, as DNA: TGTGCCAGCAGTTACGGGACAGGGTTAAATGAAGCTTTCTTT. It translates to CASSYGTGLNEAFF.

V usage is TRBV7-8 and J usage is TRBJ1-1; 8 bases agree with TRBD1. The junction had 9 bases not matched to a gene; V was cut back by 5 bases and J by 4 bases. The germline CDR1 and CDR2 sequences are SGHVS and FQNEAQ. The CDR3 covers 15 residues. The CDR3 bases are TGTGCCAGCAGCCCCAGGACAGGGCGGGGCACTGAAGCTTTCTTT. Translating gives CASSPRTGRGTEAFF. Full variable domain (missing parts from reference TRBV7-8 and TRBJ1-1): GAGVSQSPRYKVAKRGQDVALRCDPISGHVSLFWYQQALGQGPEFLTYFQNEAQLDKSGLPSDRFFAERPEGSVSTLKIQRTQQEDSAVYLCASSPRTGRGTEAFFGQGTRLTVV.

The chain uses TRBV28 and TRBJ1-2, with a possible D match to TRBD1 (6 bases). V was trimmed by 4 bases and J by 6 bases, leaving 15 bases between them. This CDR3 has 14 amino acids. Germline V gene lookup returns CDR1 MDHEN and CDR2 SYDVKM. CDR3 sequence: CASSWTARGDGYTF. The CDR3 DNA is TGTGCCAGCAGTTGGACAGCTCGTGGAGATGGCTACACCTTC.

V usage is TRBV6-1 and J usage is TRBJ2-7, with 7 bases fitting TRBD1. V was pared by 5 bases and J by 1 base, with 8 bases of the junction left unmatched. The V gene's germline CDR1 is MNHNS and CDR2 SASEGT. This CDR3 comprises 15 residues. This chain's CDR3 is CASSSPDRNSYEQYF. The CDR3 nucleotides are TGTGCCAGCAGTTCGCCGGACAGGAATTCCTACGAGCAGTACTTC.

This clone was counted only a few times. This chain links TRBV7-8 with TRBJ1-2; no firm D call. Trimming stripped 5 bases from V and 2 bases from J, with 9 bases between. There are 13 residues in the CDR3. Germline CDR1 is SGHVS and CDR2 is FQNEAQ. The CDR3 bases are TGTGCCAGCAGCCAGGAGCGCAACTATGGCTACACCTTC. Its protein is CASSQERNYGYTF.

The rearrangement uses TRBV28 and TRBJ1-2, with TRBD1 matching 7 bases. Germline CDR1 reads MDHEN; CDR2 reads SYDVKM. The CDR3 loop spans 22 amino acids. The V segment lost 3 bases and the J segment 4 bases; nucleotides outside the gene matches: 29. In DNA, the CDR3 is TGTGCCAGCAGTTTCGGAGGGGGCTACTTTCGCAGACAGACCCGCGACCTCTATGGCTACACCTTC. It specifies CASSFGGGYFRRQTRDLYGYTF.